This TCR beta chain was sequenced during a study of control samples from healthy donors and cancer patients. Repertoires were generated with immunoSEQ multiplex PCR, while TCRdb's copy carries only in-frame clones and drops some. The table shows some 98,000 clones, with approximately 84% occurring only once. The CDR3 is 15 residues long. Germline V gene lookup returns CDR1 SGHTA and CDR2 FQGTGA. Trimming at V came to 1 base and at J to 5 bases, leaving 5 bases not matched to a gene. The sequenced sample consisted of PBMCs. The TCR was taken from a man between 65 and 80 years old with lung cancer. This chain joins TRBV7-3 and TRBJ2-1, with 7 bases identical to TRBD1. CDR3 in DNA: TGTGCCAGCAGCTTAAGGACAGGATCAAACAATGAGCAGTTCTTC. This codes for CASSLRTGSNNEQFF.